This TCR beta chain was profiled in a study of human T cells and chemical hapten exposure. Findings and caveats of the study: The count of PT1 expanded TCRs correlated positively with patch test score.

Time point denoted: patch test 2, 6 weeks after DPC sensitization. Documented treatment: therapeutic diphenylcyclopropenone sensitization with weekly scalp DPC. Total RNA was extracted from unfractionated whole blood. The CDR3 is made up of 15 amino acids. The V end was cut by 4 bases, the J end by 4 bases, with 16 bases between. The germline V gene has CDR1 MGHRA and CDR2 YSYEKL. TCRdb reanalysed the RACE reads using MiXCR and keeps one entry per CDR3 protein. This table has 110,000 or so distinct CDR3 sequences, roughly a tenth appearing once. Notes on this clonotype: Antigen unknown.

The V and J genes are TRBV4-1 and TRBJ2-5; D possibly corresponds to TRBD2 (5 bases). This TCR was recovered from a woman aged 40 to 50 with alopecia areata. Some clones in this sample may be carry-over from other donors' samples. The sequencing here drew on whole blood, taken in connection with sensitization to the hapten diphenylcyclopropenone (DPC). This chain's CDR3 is CASSRDSLRVETQYF. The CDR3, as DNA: TGCGCCAGCAGCCGCGATTCTCTGCGGGTAGAGACCCAGTACTTC.